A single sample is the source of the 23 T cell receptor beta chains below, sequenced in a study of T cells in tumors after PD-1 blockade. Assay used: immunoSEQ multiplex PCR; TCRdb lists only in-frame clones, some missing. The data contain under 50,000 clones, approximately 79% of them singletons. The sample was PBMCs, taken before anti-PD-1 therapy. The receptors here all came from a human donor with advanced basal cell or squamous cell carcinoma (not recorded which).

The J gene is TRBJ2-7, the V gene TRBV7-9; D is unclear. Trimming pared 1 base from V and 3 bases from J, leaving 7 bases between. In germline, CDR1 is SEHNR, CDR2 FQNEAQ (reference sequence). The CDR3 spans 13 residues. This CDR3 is CASSLDGRYEQYF. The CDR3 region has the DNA TGTGCCAGCAGCTTAGACGGCCGCTACGAGCAGTACTTC.

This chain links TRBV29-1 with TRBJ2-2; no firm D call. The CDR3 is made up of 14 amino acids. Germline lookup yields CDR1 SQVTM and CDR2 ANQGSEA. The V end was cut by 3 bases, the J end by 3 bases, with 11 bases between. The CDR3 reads CSVDLGPHTGELFF. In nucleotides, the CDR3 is TGCAGCGTTGATCTTGGACCTCACACCGGGGAGCTGTTTTTT.

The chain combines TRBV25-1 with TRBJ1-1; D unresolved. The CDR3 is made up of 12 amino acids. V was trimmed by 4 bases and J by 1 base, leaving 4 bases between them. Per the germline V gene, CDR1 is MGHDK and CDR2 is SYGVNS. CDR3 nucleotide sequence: TGTGCCAGCAGTGTAGGGAACACTGAAGCTTTCTTT. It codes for CASSVGNTEAFF.

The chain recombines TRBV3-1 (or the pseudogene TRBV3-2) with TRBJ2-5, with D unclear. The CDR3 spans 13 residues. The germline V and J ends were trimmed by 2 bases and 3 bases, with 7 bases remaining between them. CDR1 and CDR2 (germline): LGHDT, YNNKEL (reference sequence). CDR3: CASSQSGEETQYF. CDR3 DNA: TGTGCCAGCAGCCAATCCGGCGAAGAGACCCAGTACTTC.

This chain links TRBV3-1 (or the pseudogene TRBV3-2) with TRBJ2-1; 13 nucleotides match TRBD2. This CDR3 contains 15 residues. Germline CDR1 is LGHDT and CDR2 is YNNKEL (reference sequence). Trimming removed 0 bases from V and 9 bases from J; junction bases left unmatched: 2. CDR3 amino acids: CASSQEGLAGSEQFF. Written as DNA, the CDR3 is TGTGCCAGCAGCCAAGAGGGACTAGCGGGAAGTGAGCAGTTCTTC.

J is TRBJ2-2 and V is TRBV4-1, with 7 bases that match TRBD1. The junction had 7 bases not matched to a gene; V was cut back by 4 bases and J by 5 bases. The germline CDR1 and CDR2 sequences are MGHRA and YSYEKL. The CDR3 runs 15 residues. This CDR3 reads CASSRQQGSTGELFF. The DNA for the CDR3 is TGCGCCAGCAGCCGCCAACAGGGGAGTACCGGGGAGCTGTTTTTT.

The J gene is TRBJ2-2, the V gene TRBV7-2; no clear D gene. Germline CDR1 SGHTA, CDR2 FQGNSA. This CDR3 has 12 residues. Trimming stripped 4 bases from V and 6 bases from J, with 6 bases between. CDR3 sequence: CASSSDSGELFF. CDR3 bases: TGTGCCAGCAGCTCTGACTCCGGGGAGCTGTTTTTT.

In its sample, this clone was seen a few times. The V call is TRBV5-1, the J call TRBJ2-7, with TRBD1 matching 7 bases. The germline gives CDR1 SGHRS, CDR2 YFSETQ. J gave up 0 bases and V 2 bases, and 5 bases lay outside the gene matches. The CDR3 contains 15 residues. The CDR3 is CASSFGTATSYEQYF. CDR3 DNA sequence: TGCGCCAGCAGCTTCGGGACAGCTACCTCCTACGAGCAGTACTTC.

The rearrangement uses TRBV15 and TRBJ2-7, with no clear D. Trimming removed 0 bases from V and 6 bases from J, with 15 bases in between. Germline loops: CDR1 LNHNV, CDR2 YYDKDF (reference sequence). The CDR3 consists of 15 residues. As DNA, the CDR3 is TGTGCCACCAGCAGAGATTTAAGTCCCAGTAGCGAGCAGTACTTC. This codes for CATSRDLSPSSEQYF.

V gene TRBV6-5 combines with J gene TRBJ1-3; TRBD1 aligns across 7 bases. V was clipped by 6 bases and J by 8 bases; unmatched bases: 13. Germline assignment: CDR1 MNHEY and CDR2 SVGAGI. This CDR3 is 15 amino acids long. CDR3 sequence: CASSSWQGEGDTIYF. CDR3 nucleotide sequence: TGTGCCAGCAGCTCCTGGCAGGGGGAGGGAGACACCATATATTTT.

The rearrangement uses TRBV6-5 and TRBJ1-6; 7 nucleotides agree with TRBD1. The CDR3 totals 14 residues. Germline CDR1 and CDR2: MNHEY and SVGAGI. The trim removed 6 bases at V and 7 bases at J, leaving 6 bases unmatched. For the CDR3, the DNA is TGTGCCAGCAGGCAACAGGGACAGAATTCACCCCTCCACTTT. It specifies CASRQQGQNSPLHF.

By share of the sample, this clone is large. The CDR3 region has the DNA TGTGCCAGCAGTTTACCCCAGAGCAGCTCCTACGAGCAGTACTTC. As protein: CASSLPQSSSYEQYF. The chain uses TRBV28 and TRBJ2-7; D unresolved. Germline CDR1 is MDHEN and CDR2 is SYDVKM. V gave up 2 bases and J gave up 0 bases, with 11 bases separating them. CDR3 length: 15 residues.

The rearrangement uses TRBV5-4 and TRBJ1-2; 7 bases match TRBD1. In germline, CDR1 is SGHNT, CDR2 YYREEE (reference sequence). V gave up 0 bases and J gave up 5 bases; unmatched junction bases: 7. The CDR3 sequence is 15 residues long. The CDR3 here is CASSLVAGGRYGYTF. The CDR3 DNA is TGTGCCAGCAGCTTGGTTGCAGGGGGGCGGTATGGCTACACCTTC.

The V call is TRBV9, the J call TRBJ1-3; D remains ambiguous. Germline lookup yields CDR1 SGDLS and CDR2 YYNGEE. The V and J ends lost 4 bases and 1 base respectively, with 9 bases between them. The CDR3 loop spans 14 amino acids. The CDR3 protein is CASSQGGSGNTIYF. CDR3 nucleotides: TGTGCCAGCAGCCAAGGAGGGTCTGGAAACACCATATATTTT.

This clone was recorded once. The CDR3 region has the DNA TGTGCCAGCAGCCCGACTAGCGGGGGGGCGAACACCGGGGAGCTGTTTTTT. Encoded protein: CASSPTSGGANTGELFF. This chain connects TRBV7-8 to TRBJ2-2; 14 bases are shared with TRBD2. The trim removed 5 bases at V and 0 bases at J, leaving 2 bases unmatched. This CDR3 region has 17 residues. CDR1 and CDR2 (germline): SGHVS, FQNEAQ.

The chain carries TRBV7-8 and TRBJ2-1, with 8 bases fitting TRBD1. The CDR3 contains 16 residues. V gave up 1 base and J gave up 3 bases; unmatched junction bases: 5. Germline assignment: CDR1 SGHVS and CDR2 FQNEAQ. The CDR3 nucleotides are TGTGCCAGCAGCTTAGGGACAGGGAGAATCTACAATGAGCAGTTCTTC. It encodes CASSLGTGRIYNEQFF.

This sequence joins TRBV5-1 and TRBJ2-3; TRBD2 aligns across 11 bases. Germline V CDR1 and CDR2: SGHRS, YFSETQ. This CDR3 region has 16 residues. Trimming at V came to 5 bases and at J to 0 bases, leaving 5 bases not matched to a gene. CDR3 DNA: TGCGCCAGCAGATTTAGCGGGGGGGTTAGCACAGATACGCAGTATTTT. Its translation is CASRFSGGVSTDTQYF.

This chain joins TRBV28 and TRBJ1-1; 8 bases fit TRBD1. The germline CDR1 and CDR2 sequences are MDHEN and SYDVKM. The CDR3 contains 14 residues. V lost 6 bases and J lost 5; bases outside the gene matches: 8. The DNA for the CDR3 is TGTGCCAGCAGCCGTGGACAGGGAAGGACTGAAGCTTTCTTT. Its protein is CASSRGQGRTEAFF.

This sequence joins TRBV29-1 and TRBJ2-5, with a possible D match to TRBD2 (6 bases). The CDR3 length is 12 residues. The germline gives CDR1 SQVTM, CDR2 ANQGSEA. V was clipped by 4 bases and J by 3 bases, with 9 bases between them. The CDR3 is CSVAAGKETQYF. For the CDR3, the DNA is TGCAGCGTTGCGGCGGGAAAAGAGACCCAGTACTTC.

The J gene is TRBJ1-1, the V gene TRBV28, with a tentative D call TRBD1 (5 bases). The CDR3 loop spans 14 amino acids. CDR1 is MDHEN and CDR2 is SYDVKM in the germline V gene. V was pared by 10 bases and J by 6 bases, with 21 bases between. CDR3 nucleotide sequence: TGTGCCACTGTAGCTTGGCAGGGAAGGTCTGAAGCTTTCTTT. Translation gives CATVAWQGRSEAFF.

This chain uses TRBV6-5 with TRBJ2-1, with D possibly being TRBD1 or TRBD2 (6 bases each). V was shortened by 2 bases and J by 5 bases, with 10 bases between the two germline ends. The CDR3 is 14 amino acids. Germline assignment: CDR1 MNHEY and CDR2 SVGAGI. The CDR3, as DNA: TGTGCCAGCAGTTACAGGGGGGATGACAATGAGCAGTTCTTC. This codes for CASSYRGDDNEQFF.

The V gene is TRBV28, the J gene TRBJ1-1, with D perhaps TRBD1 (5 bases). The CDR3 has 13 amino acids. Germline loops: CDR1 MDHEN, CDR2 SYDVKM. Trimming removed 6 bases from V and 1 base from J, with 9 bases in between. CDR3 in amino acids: CASRTGGNTEAFF. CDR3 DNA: TGTGCCAGCAGGACGGGGGGGAACACTGAAGCTTTCTTT.

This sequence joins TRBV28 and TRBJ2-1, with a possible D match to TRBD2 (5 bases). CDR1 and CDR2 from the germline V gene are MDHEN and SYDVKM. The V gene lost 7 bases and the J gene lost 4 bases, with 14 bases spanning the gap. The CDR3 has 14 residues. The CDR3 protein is CASTPFGEYNEQFF. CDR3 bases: TGTGCCAGCACCCCGTTCGGGGAATACAATGAGCAGTTCTTC.